The 10 T cell receptor beta chains below come from one sample, sequenced in a study of OX40 agonist ivuxolimab in advanced cancers. Sequencing was performed with immunoSEQ multiplex PCR; in TCRdb, only in-frame clones are kept and a portion is missing. The table includes roughly 41,000 clones, 90% to 95% detected once. Sample: CD4+ or CD8+ T cells sorted from blood, taken in a trial of the OX40 agonist ivuxolimab. These receptors were obtained from an adult with an advanced solid tumor such as melanoma, head and neck, liver or kidney cancer.

The chain joins TRBV27 to TRBJ2-1, with D possibly matching TRBD2 (5 bases). The ends were cut back, 3 bases at V and 2 bases at J, with 8 bases in the middle. From germline, CDR1 is MNHEY and CDR2 SMNVEV (reference sequence). The CDR3 has 14 amino acids. The CDR3 DNA reads TGTGCCAGCAGTTTCGGAGCGGCCTACAATGAGCAGTTCTTC. Protein: CASSFGAAYNEQFF.

The chain links TRBV7-2 to TRBJ2-1, with 9 bases identical to TRBD1. This CDR3 is 19 amino acids long. Germline V gene data show CDR1 as SGHTA and CDR2 as FQGNSA. Unmatched junction bases numbered 12, after V lost 2 bases and J lost 1 base. Here the CDR3 DNA reads TGTGCCAGCAGCTTAATAGGGACAGGGAAGGGTGGGTCCTACAATGAGCAGTTCTTC. Translation gives CASSLIGTGKGGSYNEQFF.

This chain connects TRBV10-3 to TRBJ2-3; 10 bases agree with TRBD2. The CDR3 loop spans 19 amino acids. Germline assignment: CDR1 ENHRY and CDR2 SYGVKD. The trim removed 5 bases at V and 3 bases at J, leaving 17 bases unmatched. The CDR3, as DNA: TGTGCCATCAGTTGGGCCAGCGGGAGGGCCGCGATTGGAACAGATACGCAGTATTTT. The encoded protein is CAISWASGRAAIGTDTQYF.

This clone was recorded once. The chain employs TRBV5-1 and TRBJ1-3; D might be TRBD1 (6 bases). The V gene's germline CDR1 is SGHRS and CDR2 YFSETQ. The V gene lost 0 bases and the J gene lost 2 bases, with 9 bases spanning the gap. The CDR3 runs to 15 residues. This CDR3 is CASSLGQGTGNTIYF. The CDR3 nucleotides are TGCGCCAGCAGCTTGGGGCAGGGGACTGGAAACACCATATATTTT.

The chain joins TRBV7-8 to TRBJ1-1, with a tentative D call TRBD1 (5 bases). The CDR3 consists of 15 residues. Trimming left V 0 bases short and J 5 bases short, with 13 bases between. Germline V CDR1 and CDR2: SGHVS, FQNEAQ. CDR3 amino acids: CASSLASRGSTEAFF. The DNA of the CDR3 is TGTGCCAGCAGCTTAGCTTCGCGGGGGAGTACTGAAGCTTTCTTT.

This chain connects TRBV7-2 to TRBJ2-7, with 10 bases that match TRBD2. Losses at the gene ends were 5 bases for V and 4 bases for J; bases not matched to a gene: 8. The germline V gene has CDR1 SGHTA and CDR2 FQGNSA. This CDR3 comprises 15 residues. The CDR3 loop reads CASSHWTSGTYEQYF. The CDR3 DNA reads as TGTGCCAGCAGCCATTGGACTAGCGGTACATACGAGCAGTACTTC.

The chain joins TRBV5-1 to TRBJ1-3; 8 nucleotides line up with TRBD1. The CDR3 runs to 14 residues. Trimming at V came to 5 bases and at J to 8 bases, leaving 9 bases not matched to a gene. Germline CDR1 SGHRS, CDR2 YFSETQ. Here the CDR3 reads CASSFGQGRDTIYF. The CDR3 DNA reads as TGCGCCAGCAGTTTTGGACAGGGCAGGGACACCATATATTTT.

The V call is TRBV4-1, the J call TRBJ1-1; a weak D match, TRBD1 (5 bases). V shed 4 bases and J shed 1 base, with 13 bases lying between them. Per the germline V gene, CDR1 is MGHRA and CDR2 is YSYEKL. The CDR3 loop spans 15 amino acids. CDR3 nucleotides: TGCGCCAGCAGCCTACTGCTGACAGAGAACACTGAAGCTTTCTTT. It yields the protein CASSLLLTENTEAFF.

This chain uses TRBV28 with TRBJ2-5, with 14 nucleotides matching TRBD2. The germline CDR1 and CDR2 sequences are MDHEN and SYDVKM. The J segment lost 2 bases and the V segment lost 5 bases, leaving 4 bases of the junction unmatched. The length of the CDR3 is 16 residues. CDR3 DNA: TGTGCCAGCAGTCAAGGACTAGCGGGGGGACAAGAGACCCAGTACTTC. Protein product: CASSQGLAGGQETQYF.

V gene TRBV9 combines with J gene TRBJ1-5; D is undetermined. CDR3 size: 14 residues. V lost 4 bases and J lost 1, with 9 bases in between. Germline loops: CDR1 SGDLS, CDR2 YYNGEE. CDR3 sequence: CASSRTESNQPQHF. CDR3 DNA sequence: TGTGCCAGCAGCCGTACAGAGAGCAATCAGCCCCAGCATTTT.